This is a list of T cell receptor beta chains from one sample in a study of TIL therapy for anti-PD-1-resistant metastatic lung cancer. Measured with immunoSEQ multiplex PCR; TCRdb has only the in-frame clones, and not every one. The table includes 25,000 to 40,000 clones, 70% to 80% detected once. Source: blood, taken at baseline. All receptors derive from a woman aged 30-85 years with non-small cell lung cancer. Both conserved end residues are part of each CDR3. D genes are given only for firm matches. The size entry is marked missing in some rows and otherwise reads once, few, many or a size class.

few,TRBJ2-7,TRBD1,TRBV9,TGTGCCAGCAGCGTAGGAGGACAGGGGGCCTACGAGCAGTACTTC,CASSVGGQGAYEQYF
NA,TRBJ2-3,NA,TRBV6-1,TGTGCCAGCAGTGACCCCTTCAATAGCACAGATACGCAGTATTTT,CASSDPFNSTDTQYF
few,TRBJ1-5,NA,TRBV11-2,TGTGCCAGCAGCTTAGAACATAGCAATCAGCCCCAGCATTTT,CASSLEHSNQPQHF
NA,TRBJ2-7,NA,TRBV21-1,TGTGCCAGCAGCTTCACAAACAAAGGCGAGCAGTACTTC,CASSFTNKGEQYF
few,TRBJ1-1,NA,TRBV28,TGTGCCAGCAGCCGTGACCAATTGAACACTGAAGCTTTCTTT,CASSRDQLNTEAFF
NA,TRBJ2-2,TRBD1,TRBV10-3,TGTGCCATATCGACAGGGAGTGGGATCACCGGGGAGCTGTTTTTT,CAISTGSGITGELFF
NA,TRBJ2-5,NA,TRBV27,TGTGCCACCAGAAAGGTCCCACAGGTTCGAGAGACCCAGTACTTC,CATRKVPQVRETQYF
NA,TRBJ2-7,NA,TRBV23-1,TGCGCCAGCAGTCAATGCTCCGGCGACAGCAGAATCCCTTGCGACGAGCAGTACTTC,CASSQCSGDSRIPCDEQYF
NA,TRBJ1-1,TRBD1,TRBV9,TGTGCCAGCCGCCCAACAGGGGAGAGCACTGAAGCTTTCTTT,CASRPTGESTEAFF
NA,TRBJ2-2,TRBD2,TRBV7-9,TGTGCCAGTAGCGGGACTAGCTCCTCCTACGGGGAGCTGTTTTTT,CASSGTSSSYGELFF
NA,TRBJ2-5,NA,TRBV7-9,TGTGCCAGCAGCTTAGCTCCCAGAAACCAAGAGACCCAGTACTTC,CASSLAPRNQETQYF
NA,TRBJ2-1,NA,TRBV5-1,TGCGCCAGCAGTTTTTCGAATGAGCAGTTCTTC,CASSFSNEQFF
NA,TRBJ2-3,NA,TRBV5-6,TGTGCCAGCAGCCGGGCCGGCACAGATACGCAGTATTTT,CASSRAGTDTQYF
NA,TRBJ2-7,NA,TRBV7-6,TGTGCCAGCAGCCGGGGACCCATCTCCTACGAGCAGTACTTC,CASSRGPISYEQYF
few,TRBJ1-1,TRBD1,TRBV18,TGTGCCAGCTCACCACCCAGGGGGCTGAACACTGAAGCTTTCTTT,CASSPPRGLNTEAFF
once,TRBJ2-2,NA,TRBV9,TGTGCCAGCAGCGCCCGTACAGGGTTCACCGGGGAGCTGTTTTTT,CASSARTGFTGELFF
NA,TRBJ2-5,NA,TRBV9,TGTGCCAGCAGCGTCAGACTTTCCCTGGGGCAAGAGACCCAGTACTTC,CASSVRLSLGQETQYF
NA,TRBJ2-6,NA,TRBV11-2,TGTGCCAGCAAGAACTCTGGGGCCAACGTCCTGACTTTC,CASKNSGANVLTF
NA,TRBJ2-7,TRBD2,TRBV7-2,TGTGCCAGCAGCTCGCAGCTAGCGGGAGTCGAGCAGTACTTC,CASSSQLAGVEQYF
NA,TRBJ2-7,NA,TRBV5-1,TGCGCCAGCAGCTTAACGGGAGTAATGGGGGAGCAGTACTTC,CASSLTGVMGEQYF
NA,TRBJ1-2,TRBD1,TRBV30,TGTGCCTACTCACAGGGGGCGGCTAACTATGGCTACACCTTC,CAYSQGAANYGYTF
NA,TRBJ2-5,NA,TRBV5-1,TGCGCCAGCAGGGAGGCAGAGACCCAGTACTTC,CASREAETQYF
NA,TRBJ1-2,TRBD1,TRBV5-6,TGTGCCAGCAGACGAGACAGGGGGCGTCCGGGCTATGGCTACACCTTC,CASRRDRGRPGYGYTF
NA,TRBJ2-1,TRBD2,TRBV6-1,TGTGCCACCAAGGCCGGGACTAGCAGCCACAATGAGCAGTTCTTC,CATKAGTSSHNEQFF
NA,TRBJ2-2,NA,TRBV5-1,TGCGCCAGCAGCGACTACATCGGGGAGCTGTTTTTT,CASSDYIGELFF
NA,TRBJ2-7,NA,TRBV15,TGTGCCACCAGCGCCGGCGGGACCCTCTACGAGCAGTACTTC,CATSAGGTLYEQYF
NA,TRBJ2-2,NA,TRBV11-2,TGTGCCAGCAGCCTACAGGCCCCGAACACCGGGGAGCTGTTTTTT,CASSLQAPNTGELFF
NA,TRBJ2-3,NA,TRBV5-1,TGCGCCAGCAGCATGACACTGAACACAGATACGCAGTATTTT,CASSMTLNTDTQYF
NA,TRBJ1-6,TRBD1,TRBV19,TGTGCCAGTGCTGGACAGGTTAATGTCGGCTCACCCCTCCACTTT,CASAGQVNVGSPLHF
NA,TRBJ1-1,NA,TRBV5-4,TGTGCCAGCAGCTCGCGACTAAGGGGGAGCACTGAAGCTTTCTTT,CASSSRLRGSTEAFF
NA,TRBJ2-3,TRBD1,TRBV27,TGTGCCAGCGGTCCAACAGGGGGAGCCACAGATACGCAGTATTTT,CASGPTGGATDTQYF
NA,TRBJ2-1,NA,TRBV6-4,TGTGCCAGCAGTGACATGGGTGTAGGGGCTGAGCAGTTCTTC,CASSDMGVGAEQFF